These 21 T cell receptor beta chains originate from one sample sequenced in a study of technical replicates of blood from a handful of donors. Assay used: immunoSEQ multiplex PCR; TCRdb lists only in-frame clones, some missing. The data contain about 11,000 clones, 94% of them singletons. Specimen: PBMCs. The receptor source for this set is a human donor in good health.

The V gene is TRBV7-9, the J gene TRBJ1-4; D gene unclear. The CDR3 loop spans 14 amino acids. CDR1 and CDR2 (germline): SEHNR, FQNEAQ (reference sequence). V shed 3 bases and J shed 7 bases, with 12 bases lying between them. As DNA, the CDR3 is TGTGCCAGCAGCTTTAGCTCTGCGGGTGAAAAACTGTTTTTT. It specifies CASSFSSAGEKLFF.

The chain combines TRBV29-1 with TRBJ2-3, with 11 positions matching TRBD1. CDR3 length: 18 residues. The junction had 14 bases not matched to a gene; V was cut back by 6 bases and J by 0 bases. CDR1 SQVTM and CDR2 ANQGSEA come from the germline V gene. CDR3 region: CSVSLLGTGGLSTDTQYF. CDR3 bases: TGCAGCGTATCACTGTTGGGGACAGGGGGGTTGAGCACAGATACGCAGTATTTT.

This clone was observed a single time. In DNA, the CDR3 is TGTGCCAGCTCACCACTCCAGGGCCGAAATGAAAAACTGTTTTTT. Residues: CASSPLQGRNEKLFF. This chain links TRBV18 with TRBJ1-4, with D perhaps matching TRBD1 (5 bases). The CDR3 has 15 residues. V was shortened by 1 base and J by 5 bases, with 11 bases between the two germline ends. Germline CDR1 KGHSH, CDR2 LQKENI.

The chain uses TRBV18 and TRBJ2-7; 14 bases line up with TRBD2. This CDR3 comprises 17 residues. Losses at the gene ends were 3 bases for V and 2 bases for J; bases not matched to a gene: 6. Germline assignment: CDR1 KGHSH and CDR2 LQKENI. CDR3 sequence: CASSPRLTSGRAYEQYF. The CDR3 DNA follows: TGTGCCAGCTCACCGCGTCTGACTAGCGGGAGGGCCTACGAGCAGTACTTC.

V usage is TRBV6-5 and J usage is TRBJ2-7; TRBD1 agrees at 7 bases. CDR1 is MNHEY and CDR2 is SVGAGI in the germline V gene. This CDR3 is 14 amino acids long. Unmatched junction bases numbered 12, after V lost 6 bases and J lost 7 bases. The DNA of the CDR3 is TGTGCCAGCAGCCCTCAAACAGGGGTTGGAGAGCAGTACTTC. Amino acids: CASSPQTGVGEQYF.

In its sample, this clone was seen once. This chain joins TRBV19 and TRBJ2-1; TRBD2 aligns across 7 bases. The CDR3 consists of 14 residues. V lost 7 bases, J lost 5 bases, and 8 bases stayed unmatched. Germline V gives CDR1 LNHDA, CDR2 SQIVND (reference sequence). The CDR3 protein is CASNGGRAHNEQFF. Here the CDR3 DNA reads TGTGCCAGTAATGGCGGGAGAGCTCACAATGAGCAGTTCTTC.

This clone is a singleton in its sample. V gene TRBV7-9 combines with J gene TRBJ2-5; the D gene is possibly TRBD2 (6 bases). The CDR3 contains 15 residues. V was pared by 0 bases and J by 5 bases, with 13 bases between. The germline CDR1 and CDR2 sequences are SEHNR and FQNEAQ (reference sequence). In nucleotides, the CDR3 is TGTGCCAGCAGCTTAGCGATACGGGAGCAGGAGACCCAGTACTTC. Amino acid sequence: CASSLAIREQETQYF.

This sequence joins TRBV7-9 and TRBJ1-1; D remains unclear. This CDR3 has 16 residues. Germline V CDR1 and CDR2: SEHNR, FQNEAQ (reference sequence). V was pared by 5 bases and J by 3 bases, with 19 bases between. This CDR3 reads CASSPTTQWSDTEAFF. The CDR3 DNA reads as TGTGCCAGCAGCCCTACCACCCAATGGTCGGACACTGAAGCTTTCTTT.

The rearrangement links TRBV19 to TRBJ2-7; possibly TRBD1 for D (5 bases). The V end was cut by 6 bases, the J end by 6 bases, with 12 bases between. This CDR3 contains 12 residues. Germline values: CDR1 LNHDA, CDR2 SQIVND (reference sequence). CDR3 bases: TGTGCCAGTAGCCTGTCCCAGGGCGAGCAGTACTTC. This sequence encodes CASSLSQGEQYF. The complete variable domain, with remaining parts taken from reference TRBV19 and TRBJ2-7, reads DGGITQSPKYLFRKEGQNVTLSCEQNLNHDAMYWYRQDPGQGLRLIYYSQIVNDFQKGDIAEGYSVSREKKESFPLTVTSAQKNPTAFYLCASSLSQGEQYFGPGTRLTVT.

The chain is built from TRBV13 and TRBJ1-1, with D possibly matching TRBD1 (6 bases). The V gene lost 5 bases and the J gene lost 1 base, with 14 bases spanning the gap. Germline CDR1 PRHDT, CDR2 FYEKMQ (reference sequence). This CDR3 is 15 amino acids long. The chain's CDR3 is CASSQGYRANTEAFF. The CDR3 nucleotides read TGTGCCAGCAGCCAGGGGTACCGGGCGAACACTGAAGCTTTCTTT.

Remarks on this clone: One end of the junction varies from germline; a read error may be responsible. J is TRBJ2-5 and V is TRBV5-1; a weak D match, TRBD2 (7 bases). The CDR3 is 15 residues long. Looked up from germline, CDR1 is SGHRS and CDR2 is YFSETQ. The CDR3 spells CASRLGGTPEETQYF. CDR3 nucleotides: TGCGCCAGCAGGTTGGGGGGGACACCCGAAGAGACCCAGTACTTC. Full variable domain (remainder filled in from reference TRBV5-1 and TRBJ2-5): KAGVTQTPRYLIKTRGQQVTLSCSPISGHRSVSWYQQTPGQGLQFLFEYFSETQRNKGNFPGRFSGRQFSNSRSEMNVSTLELGDSALYLCASRLGGTPEETQYFGPGTRLLVL.

The J gene is TRBJ2-3, the V gene TRBV27; weak D call: TRBD2 (5 bases). The length of the CDR3 is 13 residues. Trimming removed 6 bases at V and 6 bases at J, with 13 bases between. Germline CDR1 MNHEY, CDR2 SMNVEV (reference sequence). CDR3 nucleotides: TGTGCCAGCAGCCCTCGGGGATCGGATACGCAGTATTTT. This codes for CASSPRGSDTQYF.

The chain links TRBV6-5 to TRBJ2-3, with D possibly matching TRBD2 (5 bases). CDR3 length equals 14 residues. The germline gives CDR1 MNHEY, CDR2 SVGAGI. The germline V and J ends were trimmed by 3 bases and 1 base, with 8 bases remaining between them. The CDR3 region has the DNA TGTGCCAGCAGTTATGTGGGAGGCACAGATACGCAGTATTTT. Translating gives CASSYVGGTDTQYF.

The chain has TRBV28 and TRBJ2-3, with 7 bases aligning to TRBD2. Germline values: CDR1 MDHEN, CDR2 SYDVKM. V was pared by 7 bases and J by 1 base, with 8 bases of the junction left unmatched. The CDR3 consists of 15 residues. The CDR3 spells CASIGGGLGTDTQYF. The CDR3 nucleotides are TGTGCCAGCATTGGGGGGGGACTCGGCACAGATACGCAGTATTTT.

The chain has TRBV30 and TRBJ2-7; no definite D call. Germline V CDR1 and CDR2: GTSNPN, SVGIG (reference sequence). Trimming stripped 0 bases from V and 4 bases from J, with 7 bases between. The CDR3 is made up of 12 amino acids. This CDR3 reads CAWSVWQYEQYF. The CDR3 DNA is TGTGCCTGGAGTGTATGGCAATACGAGCAGTACTTC.

The V gene is TRBV30, the J gene TRBJ1-1; D is unclear. The V and J ends lost 6 bases and 2 bases respectively, with 16 bases between them. Germline CDR1 reads GTSNPN; CDR2 reads SVGIG (reference sequence). There are 14 residues in the CDR3. CDR3 in DNA: TGTGCCTGTGCGGGCCTGGCGGGAAACACTGAAGCTTTCTTT. It translates to CACAGLAGNTEAFF. Based on the CDR3 plus reference TRBV30 and TRBJ1-1, the full variable domain is SQTIHQWPATLVQPVGSPLSLECTVEGTSNPNLYWYRQAAGRGLQLLFYSVGIGQISSEVPQNLSASRPQDRQFILSSKKLLLSDSGFYLCACAGLAGNTEAFFGQGTRLTVV.

This chain links TRBV7-8 with TRBJ1-5, with D possibly matching TRBD1 (5 bases). This CDR3 is 15 amino acids long. V shed 5 bases and J shed 2 bases, with 13 bases lying between them. CDR1 and CDR2 (germline): SGHVS, FQNEAQ. The DNA of the CDR3 is TGTGCCAGCAGCCCCAGGGAGGGCGGCAATCAGCCCCAGCATTTT. Protein: CASSPREGGNQPQHF.

This chain links TRBV7-3 with TRBJ2-3, with D hard to call. The CDR3 runs 13 residues. Germline V gene lookup returns CDR1 SGHTA and CDR2 FQGTGA. The V and J ends lost 5 bases and 0 bases respectively, with 6 bases between them. The CDR3 loop reads CASSPSSTDTQYF. In DNA, the CDR3 is TGTGCCAGCAGCCCTTCTAGCACAGATACGCAGTATTTT.

In its sample, this clone was seen a few times. This chain links TRBV2 with TRBJ1-5; 8 bases are a match to TRBD1. CDR1 and CDR2 (germline): SNHLY, FYNNEI. The CDR3 is made up of 14 amino acids. V lost 6 bases to trimming and J lost 3 bases; unmatched junction nucleotides: 4. As DNA, the CDR3 is TGTGCCAGCAGAGGACAGGGCTACAATCAGCCCCAGCATTTT. Translation: CASRGQGYNQPQHF.

The chain uses TRBV6-1 and TRBJ2-1; the match to TRBD2 covers 16 bases. Germline V lookup: CDR1 MNHNS, CDR2 SASEGT. Unmatched junction bases numbered 6, after V lost 3 bases and J lost 7 bases. The CDR3 length is 17 residues. The CDR3 protein is CASSEGLAGGPGNEQFF. The CDR3 DNA follows: TGTGCCAGCAGTGAGGGACTAGCGGGAGGGCCGGGGAATGAGCAGTTCTTC.

The count of this clone is one. The V call is TRBV28, the J call TRBJ2-1; TRBD2 matches 7 bases. Germline loops: CDR1 MDHEN, CDR2 SYDVKM. This CDR3 is 17 amino acids long. With 6 bases clipped from V and 1 base from J, the junction kept 12 bases outside the gene matches. The CDR3 DNA reads as TGTGCCAGCAGCCCCCCTAGCGGCCGGGGGTCCTACAATGAGCAGTTCTTC. Its translation: CASSPPSGRGSYNEQFF.